The sequence of this T cell receptor (beta chain) was determined in a study of blood T cells in healthy people across ages. Whole-study results and caveats: Strong correlation linked observed beta diversity and percent naive T cells.

With regard to this clonotype: Its antigen is unknown.

Trimming cost V 5 bases and J 10 bases; bases outside gene matches: 9. Per the germline V gene, CDR1 is MDHEN and CDR2 is SYDVKM. This CDR3 contains 15 residues. The authors ran a second PCR of roughly 6 to 12 cycles using a sample-barcoded 5' primer and a J-beta primer mix. MiXCR, applied by TCRdb to the 5' RACE reads, yields one record per CDR3 protein. The table includes more than 650,000 distinct CDR3 sequences, 50% to 65% detected once. The gene calls are TRBV28 and TRBJ2-1; 12 bases line up with TRBD2. The TCR originated in an older man in good health. Input material: blood. CDR3 nucleotides: TGTGCCAGCAGTCTAGCGGGAGGGCCTAAGAAGGAGCAGTTCTTC. Its protein product is CASSLAGGPKKEQFF.